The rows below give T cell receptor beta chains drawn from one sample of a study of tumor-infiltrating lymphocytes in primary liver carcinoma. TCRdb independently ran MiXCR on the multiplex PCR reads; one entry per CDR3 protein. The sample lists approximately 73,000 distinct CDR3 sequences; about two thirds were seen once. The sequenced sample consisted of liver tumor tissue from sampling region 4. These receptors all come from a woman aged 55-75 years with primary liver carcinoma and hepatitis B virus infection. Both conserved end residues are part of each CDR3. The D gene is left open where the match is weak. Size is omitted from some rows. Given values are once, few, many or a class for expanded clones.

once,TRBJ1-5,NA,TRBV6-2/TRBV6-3,TGTGCCAGTAGTCACTCGCGCGGCAGCAATCAGCCCCAGCATTTT,CASSHSRGSNQPQHF
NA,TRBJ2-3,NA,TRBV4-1,TGCGCCAGCGGCCAGACGGTCGGAACAGACACGCAGTATTTT,CASGQTVGTDTQYF
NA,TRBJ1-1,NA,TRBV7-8,TGCGCCAGCAGTTCAAGGGATACTGAAGCTTTCTTT,CASSSRDTEAFF
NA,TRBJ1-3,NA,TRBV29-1,TGCAGCCATACCTCTGAGCGGGGCACCATATATTTT,CSHTSERGTIYF
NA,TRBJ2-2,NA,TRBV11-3,TGTGCCAGCAGCCCTCGTGATAGCAGGATCTTGACCGGTGAGCTGTTTTTT,CASSPRDSRILTGELFF
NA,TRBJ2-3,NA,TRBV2,TGTGCCAGCAGTATGGGGGTAGATACGCAGTATTTT,CASSMGVDTQYF
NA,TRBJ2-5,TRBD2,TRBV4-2,TGTTCCAGCAGCCGGTCGTGGAGGCGGGGGGACCAAGAGACCCAGTACTTC,CSSSRSWRRGDQETQYF
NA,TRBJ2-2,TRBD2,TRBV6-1,TGTGCCAGCACCTCCGGGACTACTGTTAACACCGGGGAGCTGTTTTTT,CASTSGTTVNTGELFF
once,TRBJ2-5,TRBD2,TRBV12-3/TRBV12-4,TGTGCCAGCAGTTTACTGCGGGAGTACCAAGAGACCCAATACTTC,CASSLLREYQETQYF
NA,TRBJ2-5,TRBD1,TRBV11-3,TGTGCCAGTAGCCGAGACAGGGTGCGAGATACCCAGTACTTC,CASSRDRVRDTQYF
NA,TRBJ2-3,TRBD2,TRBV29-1,TGCAGCGCCTGTAGCGGGAGTTCGGTACGGACAGATACGCAGTATTTT,CSACSGSSVRTDTQYF
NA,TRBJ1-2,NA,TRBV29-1,TGCAGCGTTGGGGGGGGACAAAAGGACTGTGGCTACATCTTC,CSVGGGQKDCGYIF
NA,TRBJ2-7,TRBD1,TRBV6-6,TGTGCTAGCAATTACACCGGGACAGAAGCCTACGAGCAGTACTTC,CASNYTGTEAYEQYF
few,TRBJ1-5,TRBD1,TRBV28,TGTGCCAGCAGTTTAGGGGGACAGGGTAATCAGCCCCAGCATTTT,CASSLGGQGNQPQHF
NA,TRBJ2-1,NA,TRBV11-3,TGTGCTAGCAGCTTGATAACGGGAGCGCGAGTTGTTGAGCAGTTTTTC,CASSLITGARVVEQFF
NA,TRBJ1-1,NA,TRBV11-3,TGTGCCAGTAGCCTAGTCGGGGAATACCGGAACACTGAAGTTTTCTTT,CASSLVGEYRNTEVFF
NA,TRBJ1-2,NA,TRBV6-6,TGTGCCAACGGCCACGGACCCCGAGACGGCTATGGCTACACCTTC,CANGHGPRDGYGYTF
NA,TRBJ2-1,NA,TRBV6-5,TGTGCCAGCAGTTACGGGCGCGAGGGCCAGTATGAGCAGTTCTTC,CASSYGREGQYEQFF
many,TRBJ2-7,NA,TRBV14,TGTGCCAGCAGCCAAAACCCCCCGCGCTACGAGCAGTACTTC,CASSQNPPRYEQYF
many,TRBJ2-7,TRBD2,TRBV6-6,TGTGCCAGCAGGTTATCGGCGGGGGATGGGGGGGAGCAGTACTTC,CASRLSAGDGGEQYF
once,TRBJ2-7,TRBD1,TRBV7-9,TGTACCAGCAGCTCAGCGCGGGACAGGGACGAGCAGTACTTC,CTSSSARDRDEQYF
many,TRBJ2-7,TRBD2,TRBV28,TGTGCCAGCAGTCGAATAGGGAGGGCGCAGTACTTC,CASSRIGRAQYF
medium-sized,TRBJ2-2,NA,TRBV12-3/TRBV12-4,TGTGCCAGCAGTTTAGAGATGGGCGGGGAGCTGTTTTTT,CASSLEMGGELFF
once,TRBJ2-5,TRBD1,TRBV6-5,TGTGCCAGCAGTTACTCGAGGGACAGTGAAGAGACCCATTACTTC,CASSYSRDSEETHYF
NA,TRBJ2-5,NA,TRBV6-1,TGTGCCAGCATTGGATTTACTCAAGAGACCCAGTACTTC,CASIGFTQETQYF
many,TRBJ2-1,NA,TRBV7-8,TGTGCCAGCAGCTCGGTCTTCGGGGTTTGGGATGAGCAGTTCTTC,CASSSVFGVWDEQFF
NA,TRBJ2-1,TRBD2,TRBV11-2,TGTGCCAGCGAGCGGGGACCGGACTCCTATAATGAGCAGTTCTTC,CASERGPDSYNEQFF
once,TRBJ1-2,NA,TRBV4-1,TGCGCCAGCAGCCAAGGTCTGCAGGGGAACTATGGCTGCACCTTC,CASSQGLQGNYGCTF
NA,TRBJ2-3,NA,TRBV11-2,TGTGCCAGCAGTCCAGCCCCCAGGGCCAAAGGAACAGATACGCAGTATTTT,CASSPAPRAKGTDTQYF
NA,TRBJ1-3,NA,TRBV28,TGTGCCAGCATTTCTTCGGGGGCAGACTCTGGAAACACCATATATTTT,CASISSGADSGNTIYF
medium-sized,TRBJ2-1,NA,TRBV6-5,TGTGCCAGCAGTTACCGTCCAGCGGTGGATTACAATGAGCAGTTCTTC,CASSYRPAVDYNEQFF
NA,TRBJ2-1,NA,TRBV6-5,TGTGTCAGCAGTCCGGGACTCTCTTGGAATGAGCAGTTCTTC,CVSSPGLSWNEQFF
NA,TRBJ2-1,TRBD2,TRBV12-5,TGTGCTAGTGGTCCCGGACTAGCGGCAGGTTTCGATGAGCAGTTATTC,CASGPGLAAGFDEQLF
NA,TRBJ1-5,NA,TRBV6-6,TGTACCAACAGTTACTCGCCGGAACTCGGGGGGATCAATCAGCCCCGGCATTTT,CTNSYSPELGGINQPRHF
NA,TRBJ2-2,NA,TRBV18,TGTGCCAGCTCACCTAAGTATGATCACACCGGGGAGCTGTTTTTT,CASSPKYDHTGELFF
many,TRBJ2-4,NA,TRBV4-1,TGCGCCAGCAGCCAAGATGACCGGTATTTAGCCAAAAACATTCAGTACTTC,CASSQDDRYLAKNIQYF
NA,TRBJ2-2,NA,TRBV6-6,TGTGCCAGCCTTGGGTCCAGCAGGTTAACCGGGGAGCTGTTTTTT,CASLGSSRLTGELFF
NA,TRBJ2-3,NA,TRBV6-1,TGTGTCAGCACTGAAGGGCCGACTAACACAGATACGCAGTATTTT,CVSTEGPTNTDTQYF
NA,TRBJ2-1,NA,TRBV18,TGTGCCAGCTCACCCACGGACAGTTACAATGAGCTGTTCTTC,CASSPTDSYNELFF
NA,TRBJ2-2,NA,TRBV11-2,TGTACCAGCAGCCGGGGTAGCGAGAGCGGCGGGGAGCCGTTTTTT,CTSSRGSESGGEPFF
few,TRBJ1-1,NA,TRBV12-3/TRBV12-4,TGTGCCAGCACCAGACGGAACACTGAAGCTTTCTTT,CASTRRNTEAFF
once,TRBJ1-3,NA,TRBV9,TGTGCCAGCACGGCGAACACCATGTATTTT,CASTANTMYF
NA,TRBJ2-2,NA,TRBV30,TGTGCCTGGAGTGTAAAAGGGATCCTGGGACGTCCCCTTAGGGCGAACACCGGGGAGCTGTTTTTT,CAWSVKGILGRPLRANTGELFF
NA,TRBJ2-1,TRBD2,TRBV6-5,TGTGCCAACAGACTGGGGGGAGGGGATGAGCAGTTCTTC,CANRLGGGDEQFF
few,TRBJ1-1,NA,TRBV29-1,TGCAGTGTTTTTTCTTTCAGGGGTAAGAACACTGAAGTTTTCTTT,CSVFSFRGKNTEVFF
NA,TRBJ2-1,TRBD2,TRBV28,TGTGCCAGCAGTTTTAGCGGGAGGGCCGTGCTTTCGAACAATGAGCACTTCTTC,CASSFSGRAVLSNNEHFF
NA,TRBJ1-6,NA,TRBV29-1,TGCAGCGCCGGAGATGGCGGGAATTCACCCCTCCACTTT,CSAGDGGNSPLHF
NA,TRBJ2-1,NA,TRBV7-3,TGTGCCAGCAGCTTAAGCTCTCAGGGTGAGGAGTTCTTC,CASSLSSQGEEFF
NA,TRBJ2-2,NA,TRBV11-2,TGTGCCAGCAACACTCCGCAAGGACCGACCGGGGCGCTGTTTTTT,CASNTPQGPTGALFF
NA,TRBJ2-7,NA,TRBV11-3,TGTGCCAGCAGCTTAGTGGCTTCGGGGGTCCACGAGCAGTACTTC,CASSLVASGVHEQYF
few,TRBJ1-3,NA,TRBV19,TGTGCCAGTAGTCGCCGCCGGGACGGAGGAAACACCATATATTTT,CASSRRRDGGNTIYF
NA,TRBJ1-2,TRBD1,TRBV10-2,TGCGCCAACAGTGAAAGGGGACAGGGCTTCGGTTACACCTTC,CANSERGQGFGYTF